This T cell receptor beta chain is drawn from a study of CD8 T cells in Susac syndrome. Reverse transcription of roughly 0.45 to 1 ug RNA was performed with random hexamers. The immunoSEQ assay covered 54 Vbeta and 13 Jbeta segments for CDR3. One entry per CDR3 protein results from TCRdb running MiXCR on the immunoSEQ multiplex PCR reads. The profile shows approximately 230,000 distinct CDR3 sequences, roughly 93% of them singletons. Treatment-naive patients with stable or active relapsing-remitting disease were the multiple sclerosis controls. Negative isolation was used for CD8+ and CD4+ T cells, and FACS enrichment was applied to TEMRA cells. V shed 8 bases, J shed 5 bases, and the junction held 10 bases outside the gene matches. The length of the CDR3 is 14 residues. From germline, CDR1 is MNHEY and CDR2 SVGAGI.

Source material: CD4+ T cells from PBMCs. The rearrangement joins TRBV6-5 to TRBJ2-5; TRBD1 aligns across 8 bases. The sequence was obtained from a human donor with multiple sclerosis. CDR3: CASRTGSVEETQYF. In nucleotides, the CDR3 is TGTGCCAGCCGGACAGGGAGTGTTGAGGAGACCCAGTACTTC.